This paragraph covers one TCR beta chain sequence. The sample is drawn from a study of T cell changes during pregnancy in multiple sclerosis. Germline V lookup: CDR1 SGHDT, CDR2 YYEEEE. This CDR3 has 18 residues. The V gene lost 0 bases and the J gene lost 2 bases, with 18 bases spanning the gap. Only in-frame clones appear in the TCRdb table, and some are missing; sequencing was by immunoSEQ multiplex PCR. The table shows 100,000 to 150,000 clones, with around 93% occurring only once. The input for sequencing was peripheral blood, taken before pregnancy. The rearrangement links TRBV5-6 to TRBJ1-5, with D tentatively TRBD1 (5 bases). The sequence was obtained from a female donor with multiple sclerosis, enrolled in a pregnancy study. CDR3 coding DNA: TGTGCCAGCAGCTTGGGCGTATTAGAGGGACTGGGCAATCAGCCCCAGCATTTT. Translation gives CASSLGVLEGLGNQPQHF.